What follows are 11 T cell receptor beta chains derived from one specimen sequenced in a study of T cell changes during pregnancy in multiple sclerosis. Profiled with immunoSEQ multiplex PCR; TCRdb holds only in-frame clones, not every one. The sample lists fewer than 95,000 clones, roughly nine tenths occurring once. This material consisted of peripheral blood, taken in the first trimester of pregnancy. Receptors were obtained from a female donor in good health, enrolled as a control in a pregnancy study.

V and J are TRBV4-1 and TRBJ1-5, with 7 nucleotides matching TRBD1. The CDR3 spans 17 residues. Trimming removed 1 base from V and 7 bases from J; junction bases left unmatched: 13. The germline V gene has CDR1 MGHRA and CDR2 YSYEKL. CDR3 amino acids: CASSQGRIGGLRQPQHF. In nucleotides, the CDR3 is TGCGCCAGCAGCCAAGGGAGGATAGGGGGCCTCAGGCAGCCCCAGCATTTT.

The chain has TRBV25-1 and TRBJ1-2, with a weak D call TRBD1 (6 bases). Germline CDR1 MGHDK, CDR2 SYGVNS. With 4 bases removed from V and 8 bases from J, the gap between germline ends came to 11 bases. The CDR3 extends over 12 amino acids. The DNA for the CDR3 is TGTGCCAGCAGTGTGGACAGTCTCGGCTACACCTTC. Translated: CASSVDSLGYTF.

The chain uses TRBV4-2 and TRBJ2-1; TRBD2 agrees at 10 bases. Germline V gives CDR1 LGHNA, CDR2 YNFKEQ. The J segment lost 0 bases and the V segment lost 0 bases, leaving 5 bases of the junction unmatched. CDR3 length: 18 amino acids. This chain's CDR3 is CASSQEPSGSFSYNEQFF. CDR3 nucleotide sequence: TGTGCCAGCAGCCAAGAGCCTAGCGGGAGTTTCTCCTACAATGAGCAGTTCTTC.

The chain uses TRBV7-9 and TRBJ1-5, with TRBD1 as a possible D gene (5 bases). The V end lost 4 bases, the J end lost 9 bases, and 16 bases lay between the germline ends. This CDR3 is 14 amino acids long. Germline V gene lookup returns CDR1 SEHNR and CDR2 FQNEAQ (reference sequence). The CDR3 DNA follows: TGTGCCAGCAGCTCCCCTGGGGAGGGGCGGCCCCAGCATTTT. It codes for CASSSPGEGRPQHF.

This chain links TRBV29-1 with TRBJ1-1; a weak D match, TRBD1 (5 bases). The ends were cut back, 7 bases at V and 1 base at J, with 10 bases in the middle. Germline CDR1 SQVTM, CDR2 ANQGSEA. This CDR3 region has 12 residues. The DNA for the CDR3 is TGCAGCGCCGCAAGGGGGAACACTGAAGCTTTCTTT. Amino acid sequence: CSAARGNTEAFF.

The chain carries TRBV4-1 and TRBJ2-5; D might be TRBD1 (6 bases). Trimming stripped 4 bases from V and 3 bases from J, with 12 bases between. This CDR3 region has 14 residues. Germline loops: CDR1 MGHRA, CDR2 YSYEKL. The CDR3 sequence: CASSLPDREETQYF. Here the CDR3 DNA reads TGCGCCAGCAGCCTCCCGGACAGAGAAGAGACCCAGTACTTC.

This clone was recorded once. The rearrangement uses TRBV28 and TRBJ2-1, with D hard to call. CDR1 and CDR2 (germline): MDHEN, SYDVKM. Trimming stripped 3 bases from V and 9 bases from J, with 9 bases between. The CDR3 spans 12 residues. CDR3 sequence: CASSLRSGEQFF. CDR3 bases: TGTGCCAGCAGTTTGAGGTCGGGTGAGCAGTTCTTC.

The rearrangement joins TRBV6-4 to TRBJ2-2, with D maybe TRBD2 (6 bases). CDR3 length: 16 amino acids. Deletions cut 3 bases from V and 4 bases from J, with 15 bases between. The germline V gene encodes CDR1 MRHNA and CDR2 SNTAGT. CDR3 in DNA: TGTGCCAGCAGTGATGCGGGTCGGGAGTCCACCGGGGAGCTGTTTTTT. Amino acids: CASSDAGRESTGELFF.

This chain links TRBV21-1 with TRBJ1-2; the table's D call TRBD1 went unverified against the DNA. TRBV21-1 is assigned pseudogene status. The CDR3 is made up of 17 amino acids. The CDR3 nucleotides read TGTGCCAGCAGCAACGACAGGGTTTACGCTGTAGACTATGGCTACACCTTC. Translating it yields CASSNDRVYAVDYGYTF.

V usage is TRBV7-6 and J usage is TRBJ2-3; perhaps TRBD2 as D (7 bases). The germline V and J ends were trimmed by 1 base and 1 base, with 9 bases remaining between them. This CDR3 has 15 residues. Germline CDR1 SGHVS, CDR2 FNYEAQ. CDR3 DNA: TGTGCCAGCAGCTTAGGCGGGGGCCGCACAGATACGCAGTATTTT. It encodes CASSLGGGRTDTQYF. The full variable domain, with the rest looked up from reference TRBV7-6 and TRBJ2-3, is GAGVSQSPRYKVTKRGQDVALRCDPISGHVSLYWYRQALGQGPEFLTYFNYEAQQDKSGLPNDRFSAERPEGSISTLTIQRTEQRDSAMYRCASSLGGGRTDTQYFGPGTRLTVL.

The chain employs TRBV9 and TRBJ1-4; no clear D gene. This CDR3 contains 14 residues. V lost 4 bases and J lost 8, with 15 bases in between. The germline CDR1 and CDR2 sequences are SGDLS and YYNGEE. CDR3 in DNA: TGTGCCAGCAGCACCCGCGGGAGAGAGGAAAAACTGTTTTTT. This translates into CASSTRGREEKLFF.